Listed here are 21 T cell receptor beta chains from one sample, sequenced in a study of blood T cells in healthy people across ages. A second about 6 to 12 cycle PCR used barcoded and J-beta primers. TCRdb reanalysed the 5' RACE reads using MiXCR and keeps one entry per CDR3 protein. Of around 790,000 distinct CDR3 sequences in the sample, around two fifths were seen once. Sequencing was performed on blood. The receptors were sampled from a man between 60 and 70 years old in good health.

This clonotype was detected once. The chain is built from TRBV3-1 and TRBJ2-2; 12 bases are shared with TRBD2. V lost 3 bases to trimming and J lost 9 bases; unmatched junction nucleotides: 5. Germline V gene data show CDR1 as LGHDT and CDR2 as YNNKEL (reference sequence). The CDR3 is made up of 15 amino acids. CDR3 amino acids: CASSHQLAGGWELFF. CDR3 DNA sequence: TGTGCCAGCAGCCATCAACTAGCGGGAGGATGGGAGCTGTTTTTT.

This clonotype was seen more than once but under ten times. The V and J genes are TRBV3-1 and TRBJ1-1; TRBD1 agrees at 7 bases. This CDR3 has 14 residues. CDR1 and CDR2 from the germline V gene are LGHDT and YNNKEL (reference sequence). J was trimmed by 3 bases and V by 3 bases; bases with no gene match: 4. This chain's CDR3 is CASSQLTGDTEAFF. For the CDR3, the DNA is TGTGCCAGCAGCCAGCTAACAGGGGACACTGAAGCTTTCTTT.

The V call is TRBV20-1, the J call TRBJ2-1; D is undetermined. Germline CDR1 and CDR2: DFQATT and SNEGSKA (reference sequence). V was cut by 6 bases and J by 4 bases, with 10 bases left in between. The CDR3 covers 12 residues. The chain's CDR3 is CSAKRLYNEQFF. The CDR3 DNA follows: TGCAGTGCGAAGCGCCTTTACAATGAGCAGTTCTTC.

This clonotype showed up just a few times. The V and J genes are TRBV20-1 and TRBJ2-5; 12 positions match TRBD2. The germline V gene encodes CDR1 DFQATT and CDR2 SNEGSKA (reference sequence). CDR3 length equals 16 residues. The V gene end was trimmed by 0 bases and the J gene end by 4 bases; junction bases not matched to a gene: 6. The CDR3 loop reads CSARDWTSGVRETQYF. DNA of the CDR3: TGCAGTGCTAGAGATTGGACTAGCGGGGTTCGAGAGACCCAGTACTTC.

The chain combines TRBV3-1 with TRBJ2-4, with a tentative D call TRBD2 (6 bases). Between the trimmed V and J ends, which lost 3 bases and 6 bases, there was a span of 15 bases. There are 15 residues in the CDR3. Germline V lookup: CDR1 LGHDT, CDR2 YNNKEL (reference sequence). CDR3 DNA: TGTGCCAGCAGCCATCAGGACGGGAGAGGAAACATTCAGTACTTC. Amino acid sequence: CASSHQDGRGNIQYF.

This chain connects TRBV11-3 to TRBJ1-1; 10 nucleotides match TRBD1. The V segment lost 3 bases and the J segment 3 bases; nucleotides outside the gene matches: 7. The CDR3 runs to 16 residues. The germline gives CDR1 SGHNT, CDR2 YENEEA. CDR3 nucleotides: TGTGCCAGCAGCTTTTCGAGACAGGGGGCCGACACTGAAGCTTTCTTT. The encoded protein is CASSFSRQGADTEAFF. The full variable domain, its missing parts supplied by reference TRBV11-3 and TRBJ1-1, is EAGVVQSPRYKIIEKKQPVAFWCNPISGHNTLYWYLQNLGQGPELLIRYENEEAVDDSQLPKDRFSAERLKGVDSTLKIQPAELGDSAVYLCASSFSRQGADTEAFFGQGTRLTVV.

This clonotype has only a few counts. The V and J genes are TRBV9 and TRBJ1-2; D possibly corresponds to TRBD1 (5 bases). CDR3 size: 14 residues. V was trimmed by 2 bases and J by 4 bases, leaving 12 bases between them. Germline CDR1 is SGDLS and CDR2 is YYNGEE. CDR3 in DNA: TGTGCCAGCAGCGTTCTAGACAGAGGCTATGGCTACACCTTC. Translation: CASSVLDRGYGYTF.

The chain carries TRBV5-6 and TRBJ1-6; the match to TRBD1 covers 7 bases. The CDR3 loop spans 14 amino acids. Looked up from germline, CDR1 is SGHDT and CDR2 is YYEEEE. The CDR3 loop reads CVSSSGQTNSPLHF. The CDR3 DNA reads as TGTGTCAGTAGCTCGGGACAGACTAATTCACCCCTCCACTTT.

The V and J genes are TRBV20-1 and TRBJ2-1; 9 bases are shared with TRBD1. CDR1 and CDR2 (germline): DFQATT, SNEGSKA (reference sequence). The junction had 7 bases not matched to a gene; V was cut back by 5 bases and J by 5 bases. The CDR3 has 14 amino acids. CDR3 protein: CSAHTGGFNNEQFF. The CDR3, as DNA: TGCAGTGCTCATACAGGGGGCTTCAACAATGAGCAGTTCTTC.

The gene calls are TRBV29-1 and TRBJ2-5; D not certain. The J call may not be correct, given that the DNA end is closer to TRBJ2-7. The CDR3 is 13 amino acids. Germline V gene sequence: CDR1 SQVTM, CDR2 ANQGSEA. As DNA, the CDR3 is TGCAGCGTTGATGCGGAGAGCTCCTACGAGCAGTACTTC. Residues: CSVDAESSYEQYF.

J is TRBJ1-6 and V is TRBV4-1; D not resolved. The CDR3 has 13 amino acids. Trimming removed 3 bases at V and 9 bases at J, with 9 bases between. Germline CDR1 MGHRA, CDR2 YSYEKL. The CDR3 DNA reads as TGCGCCAGCAGCCAGGTGGAAGTTTCACCCCTCCACTTT. Its translation: CASSQVEVSPLHF.

The V gene is TRBV25-1, the J gene TRBJ1-4; D is possibly TRBD1 (5 bases). CDR1 and CDR2 (germline): MGHDK, SYGVNS. V dropped 2 bases and J dropped 2 bases, with 9 bases sitting between them. The CDR3 loop spans 15 amino acids. Written as DNA, the CDR3 is TGTGCCAGCAGTGAACCAGGGCTTACTAATGAAAAACTGTTTTTT. The encoded protein is CASSEPGLTNEKLFF.

The chain uses TRBV6-2 or TRBV6-3 and TRBJ1-5, with TRBD1 matching 8 bases. This CDR3 contains 16 residues. Trimming cost V 5 bases and J 5 bases; bases outside gene matches: 11. The V gene's germline CDR1 is MNHEY and CDR2 SVGEGT. The CDR3 region has the DNA TGTGCCAGCAGTCCCCTTTACAGGACAGGGTATCAGCCCCAGCATTTT. Translated: CASSPLYRTGYQPQHF.

This clonotype was observed a few times. The chain links TRBV5-8 to TRBJ1-1; D call uncertain. The germline CDR1 and CDR2 sequences are SGHTS and YDEGEE. V lost 4 bases to trimming and J lost 12 bases, with 13 bases between them. The CDR3 loop spans 11 amino acids. CDR3 protein: CASSNGVRTFF. As DNA, the CDR3 is TGTGCCAGCAGCAATGGGGTGCGGACTTTCTTT.

This chain joins TRBV25-1 and TRBJ1-1, with a tentative D call TRBD1 (6 bases). The length of the CDR3 is 18 residues. CDR1 and CDR2 from the germline V gene are MGHDK and SYGVNS. The V end was cut by 4 bases, the J end by 0 bases, with 21 bases between. The DNA of the CDR3 is TGTGCCAGCAGTGTAAGAGGGGGTTTGGAAACTATGAACACTGAAGCTTTCTTT. This codes for CASSVRGGLETMNTEAFF.

The chain uses TRBV20-1 and TRBJ2-7; TRBD2 aligns across 7 bases. The V segment lost 0 bases and the J segment 5 bases; nucleotides outside the gene matches: 10. The CDR3 runs 15 residues. The germline V gene has CDR1 DFQATT and CDR2 SNEGSKA (reference sequence). CDR3 sequence (DNA): TGCAGTGCTAGAGATTTGAGCGGGGCCACCGACGAGCAGTACTTC. As protein: CSARDLSGATDEQYF.

A few counts support this clonotype. V usage is TRBV12-3 or TRBV12-4 and J usage is TRBJ2-7, with 9 bases fitting TRBD1. The CDR3 extends over 13 amino acids. The ends lost 6 bases at V and 8 bases at J; junction bases unmatched: 8. This chain's CDR3 is CASRAGTGLKQYF. For the CDR3, the DNA is TGTGCCAGCAGGGCCGGGACAGGGCTTAAGCAGTACTTC.

This clonotype was detected ten times or more. This may come from a read error, since a much larger clone is one base off. The V gene is TRBV7-2, the J gene TRBJ2-7, with a tentative D call TRBD2 (6 bases). Germline V CDR1 and CDR2: SGHTA, FQGNSA. This CDR3 is 14 amino acids long. The CDR3 DNA reads as TGTGCCAGCAGCGTAGCGCAGGGAGGCTTCGAGCAGTACTTC. Encoded protein: CASSVAQGGFEQYF.

The J gene is TRBJ2-7, the V gene TRBV7-9, with 9 positions matching TRBD2. Germline loops: CDR1 SEHNR, CDR2 FQNEAQ (reference sequence). Trimming at V came to 4 bases and at J to 0 bases, leaving 7 bases not matched to a gene. The CDR3 spans 16 residues. CDR3 region: CASSSYSGGSSYEQYF. Written as DNA, the CDR3 is TGTGCCAGCAGCTCGTATAGCGGGGGATCCTCCTACGAGCAGTACTTC. Full variable domain (missing parts from reference TRBV7-9 and TRBJ2-7): DTGVSQNPRHKITKRGQNVTFRCDPISEHNRLYWYRQTLGQGPEFLTYFQNEAQLEKSRLLSDRFSAERPKGSFSTLEIQRTEQGDSAMYLCASSSYSGGSSYEQYFGPGTRLTVT.

Notes on this clonotype: At one of its ends the junction is not consistent with the germline gene, which may arise from a read error. V is TRBV14 and J is TRBJ2-5; no reliable D call. CDR3 length: 15 amino acids. From germline, CDR1 is SGHDN and CDR2 FVKESK. The CDR3 DNA reads TGTACCAGCAGCCACGCCATGGGATTCCAAGAGACCCAGTACTTC. It yields the protein CTSSHAMGFQETQYF.

This sequence joins TRBV25-1 and TRBJ2-5; D perhaps matches TRBD1 (6 bases). V lost 4 bases and J 6 bases, leaving 12 bases between the germline ends. Per the germline V gene, CDR1 is MGHDK and CDR2 is SYGVNS. The CDR3 has 13 amino acids. In DNA form, the CDR3 reads TGTGCCAGCAGTGTTGGGGGCAAGAAGACCCAGTACTTC. Translating it yields CASSVGGKKTQYF. The full variable domain, completed using reference TRBV25-1 and TRBJ2-5, is EADIYQTPRYLVIGTGKKITLECSQTMGHDKMYWYQQDPGMELHLIHYSYGVNSTEKGDLSSESTVSRIRTEHFPLTLESARPSHTSQYLCASSVGGKKTQYFGPGTRLLVL.